This T cell receptor (beta chain) stems from a study of vaccination effects on CD4 cells after COVID-19. Trimming stripped 3 bases from V and 4 bases from J, with 4 bases between. Per germline, CDR1 LGHDT and CDR2 YNNKEL (reference sequence). The CDR3 extends over 11 amino acids. In the case of this clone: The antigen remains unidentified.

Generated by immunoSEQ multiplex PCR, the TCRdb table keeps only in-frame clones and is missing some. The data contain about 36,000 clones, over 60% of them singletons. Antigen-specific CD4+ T cells were expanded (with viral peptide pools) by the ViraFEST assay ahead of sequencing. Investigators separated out CD4+ T cells once 10 days of culture had passed. From March to December 2020, the person had a SARS-CoV-2 infection that was confirmed by PCR. Cultures had half their medium replaced with IL-2 medium on days 3 and 7. The TCR comes from a human donor who had a prior SARS-CoV-2 infection. This chain links TRBV3-1 (or the pseudogene TRBV3-2) with TRBJ2-7, with D unclear. This specimen consisted of CD4+ T cells from PBMCs cultured with HCoV-NL63 spike peptides, obtained before COVID-19 vaccination. The CDR3 here is CASSQFYEQYF. In DNA, the CDR3 is TGTGCCAGCAGCCAGTTTTACGAGCAGTACTTC.